The 28 T cell receptor beta chains given below trace back to one sample, sequenced in a study of PD-L1 blockade in urothelial cancer. The method was immunoSEQ multiplex PCR; TCRdb's version includes in-frame clones alone and lacks a portion of them. The table has around 71,000 clones, 70% to 90% seen once; the top ten hold about 7.4%. As for time point: pretreatment peripheral blood. The input for sequencing was PBMCs, taken around atezolizumab (anti-PD-L1) treatment. Receptor source: a man aged 35-49 years with urothelial cancer.

The chain carries TRBV7-9 and TRBJ2-4, with 13 nucleotides matching TRBD2. CDR1 SEHNR and CDR2 FQNEAQ come from the germline V gene (reference sequence). This CDR3 region has 18 residues. J gave up 0 bases and V 4 bases, and 6 bases lay outside the gene matches. DNA of the CDR3: TGTGCCAGCAGCTCGGGACTAGCGGGAAAGATAGCCAAAAACATTCAGTACTTC. This gives the protein CASSSGLAGKIAKNIQYF.

The table lists this clone with a count of one. The chain couples TRBV28 to TRBJ2-2; 14 bases align to TRBD2. CDR3 length: 16 residues. Germline trimming cut 6 bases from V and 3 bases from J; bases unmatched to any gene: 3. Germline V gives CDR1 MDHEN, CDR2 SYDVKM. This CDR3 reads CASSPGLAGDTGELFF. The CDR3 coding sequence is TGTGCCAGCAGCCCGGGACTAGCGGGAGACACCGGGGAGCTGTTTTTT.

V usage is TRBV5-6 and J usage is TRBJ1-1; TRBD1 might be the D (6 bases). Germline V CDR1 and CDR2: SGHDT, YYEEEE. The V gene lost 3 bases and the J gene lost 1 base, with 13 bases spanning the gap. The CDR3 is 15 amino acids. As DNA, the CDR3 is TGTGCCAGCAGCTCGTCTGGACAGACGAACACTGAAGCTTTCTTT. Translated: CASSSSGQTNTEAFF.

The chain carries TRBV6-5 and TRBJ2-3; no clear D gene. The length of the CDR3 is 13 residues. Trimming took 7 bases from V and 2 from J, leaving 10 bases between them. Germline assignment: CDR1 MNHEY and CDR2 SVGAGI. For the CDR3, the DNA is TGTGCCAGCACCTCCGACTTCACAGATACGCAGTATTTT. Translating gives CASTSDFTDTQYF.

The V call is TRBV7-8, the J call TRBJ2-1; the match to TRBD1 covers 8 bases. The CDR3 consists of 17 residues. Germline CDR1 and CDR2: SGHVS and FQNEAQ. With V trimmed by 1 base and J by 16 bases, 21 bases remained unmatched. DNA for the CDR3: TGTGCCAGCAGCTTAGGACCTTTTCCAGGACAGGGATACTTCACTTTCTTC. Translation: CASSLGPFPGQGYFTFF.

Worth noting for this clone: At the DNA level, this CDR3 is encoded by other sequences in the same sample as well. CDR3: CSVGQSTDTQYF. CDR3 DNA: TGCAGCGTTGGACAGTCCACAGATACGCAGTATTTT. The gene calls are TRBV29-1 and TRBJ2-3, with D tentatively TRBD1 (5 bases). V was cut by 4 bases and J by 2 bases, with 7 bases left in between. CDR1 is SQVTM, CDR2 ANQGSEA, per germline. The CDR3 loop spans 12 amino acids.

The genes are TRBV19 and TRBJ2-6; 10 positions agree with TRBD1. From germline, CDR1 is LNHDA and CDR2 SQIVND (reference sequence). V lost 6 bases and J lost 0; bases outside the gene matches: 8. This CDR3 region has 18 residues. The CDR3 bases are TGTGCCAGTAGGAGACCGGGACAGGGGAGCTCTGGGGCCAACGTCCTGACTTTC. Translating it yields CASRRPGQGSSGANVLTF.

The chain joins TRBV28 to TRBJ2-7; D is unclear. V lost 3 bases and J lost 5, with 5 bases in between. The CDR3 sequence is 11 residues long. Germline values: CDR1 MDHEN, CDR2 SYDVKM. The CDR3, as DNA: TGTGCCAGCAGTTTTGGCAACGAGCAGTACTTC. Translated: CASSFGNEQYF.

This clone was observed a few times. The J gene is TRBJ2-5, the V gene TRBV29-1, with 8 bases that match TRBD2. Germline-derived CDR1 and CDR2 are SQVTM and ANQGSEA. V was pared by 3 bases and J by 4 bases, with 1 base of the junction left unmatched. The CDR3 is 12 amino acids. As DNA, the CDR3 is TGCAGCGTTGACGGGAGGGGAGAGACCCAGTACTTC. Its protein product is CSVDGRGETQYF.

The chain joins TRBV28 to TRBJ2-2, with D maybe TRBD2 (6 bases). The V and J ends lost 5 bases and 2 bases respectively, with 18 bases between them. Per the germline V gene, CDR1 is MDHEN and CDR2 is SYDVKM. The CDR3 runs 17 residues. The CDR3 DNA sequence: TGTGCCAGCAGTCGCCCGCCTCCGGGAGCAAACACCGGGGAGCTGTTTTTT. It is translated as CASSRPPPGANTGELFF.

The chain uses TRBV2 and TRBJ1-5, with D hard to call. Looked up from germline, CDR1 is SNHLY and CDR2 is FYNNEI. The CDR3 extends over 17 amino acids. Trimming pared 5 bases from V and 6 bases from J, leaving 23 bases between. The CDR3 loop is CASSTSQRAGGGQPQHF. CDR3 coding DNA: TGTGCCAGCAGTACCTCGCAGAGGGCAGGAGGCGGTCAGCCCCAGCATTTT.

Only a few counts were recorded for this clone. The genes are TRBV7-9 and TRBJ2-7; 7 bases agree with TRBD2. Trimming cost V 1 base and J 3 bases; bases outside gene matches: 0. Germline V lookup: CDR1 SEHNR, CDR2 FQNEAQ (reference sequence). This CDR3 comprises 13 residues. CDR3 nucleotides: TGTGCCAGCAGCTTAGGCGGGGGCTACGAGCAGTACTTC. Amino acids: CASSLGGGYEQYF.

This chain links TRBV15 with TRBJ2-3; 8 bases align to TRBD1. Germline V gene lookup returns CDR1 LNHNV and CDR2 YYDKDF (reference sequence). The length of the CDR3 is 17 residues. Trimming removed 2 bases from V and 2 bases from J; junction bases left unmatched: 9. The CDR3 nucleotides are TGTGCCACCAGCAGATCCCCCGGGACAGGCTCCACAGATACGCAGTATTTT. Translation gives CATSRSPGTGSTDTQYF. Variable domain in full (rest from reference TRBV15 and TRBJ2-3): DAMVIQNPRYQVTQFGKPVTLSCSQTLNHNVMYWYQQKSSQAPKLLFHYYDKDFNNEADTPDNFQSRRPNTSFCFLDIRSPGLGDTAMYLCATSRSPGTGSTDTQYFGPGTRLTVL.

The CDR3 is CASSYSVSGDEKLFF. DNA of the CDR3: TGTGCCAGCAGTTACTCGGTGAGCGGAGATGAAAAACTGTTTTTT. The rearrangement links TRBV6-5 to TRBJ1-4; D ambiguous. This CDR3 has 15 amino acids. Germline V lookup: CDR1 MNHEY, CDR2 SVGAGI. Trimming took off 0 bases at V and 6 bases at J, with 11 bases between the two ends.

The V and J genes are TRBV29-1 and TRBJ2-1, with TRBD2 matching over 12 bases. The junction had 5 bases not matched to a gene; V was cut back by 5 bases and J by 6 bases. This CDR3 region has 14 residues. Germline V CDR1 and CDR2: SQVTM, ANQGSEA. The CDR3 protein is CSVRTSGVSNEQFF. CDR3 DNA: TGCAGCGTTCGGACTAGCGGGGTCTCCAATGAGCAGTTCTTC.

The chain links TRBV6-6 to TRBJ2-7, with D maybe TRBD2 (5 bases). CDR1 MNHNY and CDR2 SVGAGI come from the germline V gene (reference sequence). Trimming shortened V by 6 bases and J by 0 bases, and 15 bases separated the two germline ends. CDR3 length equals 15 residues. CDR3 nucleotides: TGTGCCAGCAGCCTCCAAAACCGGGACTCCTACGAGCAGTACTTC. Encoded protein: CASSLQNRDSYEQYF.

The chain has TRBV25-1 and TRBJ2-1, with TRBD2 identical over 7 bases. CDR3 length: 15 amino acids. The J segment lost 9 bases and the V segment lost 1 base, leaving 9 bases of the junction unmatched. CDR1 is MGHDK and CDR2 is SYGVNS in the germline V gene. The CDR3 DNA reads as TGTGCCAGCAGTGAATCTATTGGCGGGAGCGGTGAGCAGTTCTTC. This gives the protein CASSESIGGSGEQFF.

V usage is TRBV5-1 and J usage is TRBJ2-1, with D perhaps TRBD2 (5 bases). V was trimmed by 4 bases and J by 1 base, leaving 6 bases between them. Germline V gives CDR1 SGHRS, CDR2 YFSETQ. The CDR3 totals 13 residues. CDR3 amino acids: CASSRGSYNEQFF. CDR3 in DNA: TGCGCCAGCAGCCGGGGTTCCTACAATGAGCAGTTCTTC.

This clone turned up a few times. The chain has TRBV25-1 and TRBJ2-2; the match to TRBD2 covers 14 bases. Germline values: CDR1 MGHDK, CDR2 SYGVNS. The CDR3 has 18 amino acids. V dropped 3 bases and J dropped 5; count of bases not matched to a gene: 8. CDR3 loop: CASSDAGLAGVGTGELFF. CDR3 in DNA: TGTGCCAGCAGTGATGCGGGACTAGCGGGAGTAGGTACCGGGGAGCTGTTTTTT. Supplemented by reference TRBV25-1 and TRBJ2-2, the full variable domain reads EADIYQTPRYLVIGTGKKITLECSQTMGHDKMYWYQQDPGMELHLIHYSYGVNSTEKGDLSSESTVSRIRTEHFPLTLESARPSHTSQYLCASSDAGLAGVGTGELFFGEGSRLTVL.

This clone has only a few counts. The chain combines TRBV19 with TRBJ2-1, with 8 bases aligning to TRBD2. The CDR3 is made up of 15 amino acids. Trimming cost V 8 bases and J 4 bases; bases outside gene matches: 10. Per the germline V gene, CDR1 is LNHDA and CDR2 is SQIVND (reference sequence). The CDR3, as DNA: TGTGCCAGTGCGAGGGGTAGCGGGACTTACAATGAGCAGTTCTTC. Translating it yields CASARGSGTYNEQFF.

This clone showed up just once. The V gene is TRBV27, the J gene TRBJ2-4; a weak D match, TRBD2 (6 bases). The ends were cut back, 6 bases at V and 8 bases at J, with 20 bases in the middle. The CDR3 is 15 amino acids. Germline V lookup: CDR1 MNHEY, CDR2 SMNVEV (reference sequence). The DNA for the CDR3 is TGTGCCAGCAGCCCCTGGAGGCGGGGTCTGGACATTCAGTACTTC. Translation gives CASSPWRRGLDIQYF.

The V and J genes are TRBV30 and TRBJ2-2, with D possibly matching TRBD1 (6 bases). The germline V gene has CDR1 GTSNPN and CDR2 SVGIG (reference sequence). The CDR3 contains 14 residues. Trimming took 1 base from V and 4 from J, leaving 10 bases between them. CDR3 sequence (DNA): TGTGCCTGGAGTGCGGTGACAGGCACCGGGGAGCTGTTTTTT. Translated, it gives CAWSAVTGTGELFF.

This clone was counted once. The chain employs TRBV6-1 and TRBJ2-5; 7 positions agree with TRBD2. Per germline, CDR1 MNHNS and CDR2 SASEGT. The J segment lost 4 bases and the V segment lost 3 bases, leaving 14 bases of the junction unmatched. The CDR3 is 17 residues long. For the CDR3, the DNA is TGTGCCAGCAGTGATAAGGTGGGCGGGAGCCCGCGAGAGACCCAGTACTTC. Translation: CASSDKVGGSPRETQYF.

This chain joins TRBV9 and TRBJ2-1; D possibly corresponds to TRBD2 (6 bases). The CDR3 runs to 14 residues. The germline V gene has CDR1 SGDLS and CDR2 YYNGEE. Trimming cost V 6 bases and J 5 bases, with 15 bases left between them. DNA for the CDR3: TGTGCCAGCACCCTTACTAGCTCTGACAATGAGCAGTTCTTC. Protein sequence: CASTLTSSDNEQFF.

V and J are TRBV7-2 and TRBJ1-5; tentative D call: TRBD1 (6 bases). CDR3 length: 14 amino acids. Looked up from germline, CDR1 is SGHTA and CDR2 is FQGNSA. The germline V and J ends were trimmed by 4 bases and 4 bases, with 11 bases remaining between them. Here the CDR3 DNA reads TGTGCCAGCAGCTCTATGGGGACAAATCAGCCCCAGCATTTT. Translated, it gives CASSSMGTNQPQHF.

This chain links TRBV5-4 with TRBJ2-3; tentatively, D is TRBD2 (5 bases). In germline, CDR1 is SGHNT, CDR2 YYREEE (reference sequence). Trimming pared 6 bases from V and 5 bases from J, leaving 13 bases between. The CDR3 is 13 amino acids. CDR3 coding DNA: TGTGCCAGCACCTCTCCACTAGGAGATACGCAGTATTTT. Residues: CASTSPLGDTQYF.

The CDR3 DNA reads TGTGCCAGCAGCCCTGGGTCGGGAAGCAATCAGCCCCAGCATTTT. This encodes CASSPGSGSNQPQHF. The chain has TRBV5-5 and TRBJ1-5; D gene ambiguous. V lost 4 bases and J lost 1, with 12 bases in between. CDR1 is SGHKS, CDR2 YYEKEE, per germline (reference sequence). The CDR3 consists of 15 residues.

The count of this clone is one. This chain connects TRBV7-2 to TRBJ1-1, with TRBD1 matching over 7 bases. Looked up from germline, CDR1 is SGHTA and CDR2 is FQGNSA. The CDR3 has 13 residues. With V trimmed by 5 bases and J by 4 bases, 4 bases remained unmatched. CDR3 bases: TGTGCCAGCAGCCCAGGGGGGTTCACTGAAGCTTTCTTT. Translation: CASSPGGFTEAFF.